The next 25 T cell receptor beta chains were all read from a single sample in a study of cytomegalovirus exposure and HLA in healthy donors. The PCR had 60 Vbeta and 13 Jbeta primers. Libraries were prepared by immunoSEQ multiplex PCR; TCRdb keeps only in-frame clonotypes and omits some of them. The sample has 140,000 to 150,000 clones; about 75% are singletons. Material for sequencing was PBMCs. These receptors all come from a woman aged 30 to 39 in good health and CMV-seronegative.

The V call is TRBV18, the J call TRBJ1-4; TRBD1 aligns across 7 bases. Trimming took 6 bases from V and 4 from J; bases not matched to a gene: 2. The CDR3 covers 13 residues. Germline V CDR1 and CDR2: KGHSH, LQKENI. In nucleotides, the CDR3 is TGTGCCAGCTCTCGGGACAGTAATGAAAAACTGTTTTTT. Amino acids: CASSRDSNEKLFF.

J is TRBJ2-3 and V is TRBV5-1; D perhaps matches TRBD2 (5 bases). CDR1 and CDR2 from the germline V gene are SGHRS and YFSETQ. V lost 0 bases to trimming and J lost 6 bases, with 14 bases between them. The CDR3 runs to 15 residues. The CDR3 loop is CASSLGRGQSDTQYF. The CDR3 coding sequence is TGCGCCAGCAGCTTGGGCCGGGGTCAGAGCGATACGCAGTATTTT.

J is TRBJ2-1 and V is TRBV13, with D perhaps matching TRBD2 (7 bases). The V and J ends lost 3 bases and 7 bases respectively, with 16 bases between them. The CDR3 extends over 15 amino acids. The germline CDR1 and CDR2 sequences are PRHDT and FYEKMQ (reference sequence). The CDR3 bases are TGTGCCAGCAGCTTTGAGGGGGGGGATAAAAATGAGCAGTTCTTC. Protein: CASSFEGGDKNEQFF.

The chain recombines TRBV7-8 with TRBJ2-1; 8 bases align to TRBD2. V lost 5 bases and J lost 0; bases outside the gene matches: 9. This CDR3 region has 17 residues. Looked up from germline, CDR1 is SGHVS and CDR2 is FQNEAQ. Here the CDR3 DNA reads TGTGCCAGCAGCATTCGCGGGGGGAAGAGCTCCTACAATGAGCAGTTCTTC. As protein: CASSIRGGKSSYNEQFF.

The chain's CDR3 is CASSGTRSAGYYGYTF. The CDR3 DNA reads TGTGCCAGCAGTGGGACAAGGTCGGCAGGGTACTATGGCTACACCTTC. The J gene is TRBJ1-2, the V gene TRBV2; D is possibly TRBD1 (5 bases). V lost 4 bases to trimming and J lost 3 bases, with 18 bases between them. The CDR3 loop spans 16 amino acids. Germline lookup yields CDR1 SNHLY and CDR2 FYNNEI.

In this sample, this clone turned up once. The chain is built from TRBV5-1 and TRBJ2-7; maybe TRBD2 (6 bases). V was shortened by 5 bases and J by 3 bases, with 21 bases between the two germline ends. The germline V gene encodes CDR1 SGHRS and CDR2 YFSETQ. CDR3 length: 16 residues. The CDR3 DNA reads TGCGCCAGCAGATCTCGAGTGGGGGGAAAAAACTACGAGCAGTACTTC. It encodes CASRSRVGGKNYEQYF.

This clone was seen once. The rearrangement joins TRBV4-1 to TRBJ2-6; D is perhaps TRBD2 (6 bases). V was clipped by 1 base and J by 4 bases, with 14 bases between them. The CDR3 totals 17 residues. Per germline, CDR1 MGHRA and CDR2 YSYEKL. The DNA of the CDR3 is TGCGCCAGCAGCCAAGCGAGAGGGGCGGGAGGGGCCAACGTCCTGACTTTC. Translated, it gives CASSQARGAGGANVLTF.

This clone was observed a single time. CDR3 loop: CASSTTDRGDTEAFF. The CDR3 coding sequence is TGTGCCAGCAGTACCACGGACAGAGGGGACACTGAAGCTTTCTTT. The chain recombines TRBV6-6 with TRBJ1-1, with D possibly TRBD1 on 6 matching bases. The CDR3 is 15 amino acids. CDR1 is MNHNY, CDR2 SVGAGI, per germline (reference sequence). V lost 5 bases to trimming and J lost 3 bases, with 16 bases between them.

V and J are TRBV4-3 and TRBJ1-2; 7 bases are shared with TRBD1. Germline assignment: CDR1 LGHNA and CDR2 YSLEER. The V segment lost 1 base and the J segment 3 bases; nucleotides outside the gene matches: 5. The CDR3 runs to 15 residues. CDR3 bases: TGCGCCAGCAGCCAAGTCGACAGGGTTTACTATGGCTACACCTTC. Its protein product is CASSQVDRVYYGYTF.

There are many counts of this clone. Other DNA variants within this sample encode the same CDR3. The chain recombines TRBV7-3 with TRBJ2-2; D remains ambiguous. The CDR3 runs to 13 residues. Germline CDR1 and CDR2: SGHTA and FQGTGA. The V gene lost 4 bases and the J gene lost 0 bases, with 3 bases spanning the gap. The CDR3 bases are TGTGCCAGCAGCTCATCGAACACCGGGGAGCTGTTTTTT. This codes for CASSSSNTGELFF.

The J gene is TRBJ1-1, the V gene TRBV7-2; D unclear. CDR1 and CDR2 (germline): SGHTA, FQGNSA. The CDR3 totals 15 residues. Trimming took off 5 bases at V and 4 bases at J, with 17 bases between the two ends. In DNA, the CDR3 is TGTGCCAGCAGCCCCCGAGGGCAGTCTCCCACTGAAGCTTTCTTT. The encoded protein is CASSPRGQSPTEAFF.

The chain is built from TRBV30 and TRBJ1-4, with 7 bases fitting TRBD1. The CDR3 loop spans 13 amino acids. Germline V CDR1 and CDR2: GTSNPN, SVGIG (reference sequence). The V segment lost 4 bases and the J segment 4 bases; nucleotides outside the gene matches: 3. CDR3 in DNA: TGTGCCTGGACAAACAGGGGTAATGAAAAACTGTTTTTT. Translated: CAWTNRGNEKLFF.

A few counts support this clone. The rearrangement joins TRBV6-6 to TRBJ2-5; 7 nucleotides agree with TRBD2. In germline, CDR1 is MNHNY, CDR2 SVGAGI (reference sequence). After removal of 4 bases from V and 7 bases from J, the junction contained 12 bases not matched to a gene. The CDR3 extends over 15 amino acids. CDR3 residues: CASSSGASGRVTQYF. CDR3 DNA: TGTGCCAGCAGTTCGGGAGCTAGCGGTCGGGTGACCCAGTACTTC.

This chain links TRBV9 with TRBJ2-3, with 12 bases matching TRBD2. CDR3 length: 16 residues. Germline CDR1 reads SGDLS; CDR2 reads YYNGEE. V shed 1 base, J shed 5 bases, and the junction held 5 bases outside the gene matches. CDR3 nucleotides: TGTGCCAGCAGCGTAATGTCACTAGCGGGGGGAGATACGCAGTATTTT. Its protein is CASSVMSLAGGDTQYF.

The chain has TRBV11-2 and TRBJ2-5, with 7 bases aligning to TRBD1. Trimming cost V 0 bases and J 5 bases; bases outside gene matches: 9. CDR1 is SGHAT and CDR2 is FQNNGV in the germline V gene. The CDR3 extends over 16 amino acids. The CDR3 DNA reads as TGTGCCAGCAGCTTAGATCTTGAGGGGGCCGAGGAGACCCAGTACTTC. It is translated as CASSLDLEGAEETQYF. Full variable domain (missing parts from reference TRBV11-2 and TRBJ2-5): EAGVAQSPRYKIIEKRQSVAFWCNPISGHATLYWYQQILGQGPKLLIQFQNNGVVDDSQLPKDRFSAERLKGVDSTLKIQPAKLEDSAVYLCASSLDLEGAEETQYFGPGTRLLVL.

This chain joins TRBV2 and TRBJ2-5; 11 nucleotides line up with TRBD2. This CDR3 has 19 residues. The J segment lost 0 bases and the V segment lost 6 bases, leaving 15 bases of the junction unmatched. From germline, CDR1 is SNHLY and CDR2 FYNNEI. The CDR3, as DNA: TGTGCCAGCAGGCAGACACTAGCGGGGGAGGGCTGGTACCAAGAGACCCAGTACTTC. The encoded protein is CASRQTLAGEGWYQETQYF.

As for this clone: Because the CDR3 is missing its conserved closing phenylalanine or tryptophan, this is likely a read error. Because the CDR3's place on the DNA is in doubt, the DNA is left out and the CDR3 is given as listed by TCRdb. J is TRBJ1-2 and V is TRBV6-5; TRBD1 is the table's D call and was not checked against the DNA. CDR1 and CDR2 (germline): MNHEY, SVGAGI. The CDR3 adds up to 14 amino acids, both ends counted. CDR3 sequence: CASSYSGTAGAPTL.

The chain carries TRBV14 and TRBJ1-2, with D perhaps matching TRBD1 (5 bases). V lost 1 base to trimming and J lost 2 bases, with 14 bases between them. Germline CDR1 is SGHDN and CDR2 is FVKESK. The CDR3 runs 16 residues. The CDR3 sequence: CASSQGQPFQNYGYTF. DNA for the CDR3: TGTGCCAGCAGCCAAGGACAGCCTTTCCAAAACTATGGCTACACCTTC.

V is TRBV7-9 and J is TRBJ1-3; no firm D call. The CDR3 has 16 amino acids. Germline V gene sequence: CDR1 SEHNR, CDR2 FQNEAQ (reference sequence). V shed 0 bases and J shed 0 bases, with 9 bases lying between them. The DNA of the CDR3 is TGTGCCAGCAGCTTAGCGCTGGGGAGCTCTGGAAACACCATATATTTT. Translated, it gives CASSLALGSSGNTIYF.

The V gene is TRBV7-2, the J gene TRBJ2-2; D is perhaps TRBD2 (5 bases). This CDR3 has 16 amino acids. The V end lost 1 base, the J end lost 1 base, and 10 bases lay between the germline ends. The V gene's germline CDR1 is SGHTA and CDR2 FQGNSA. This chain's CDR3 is CASSLESGLNTGELFF. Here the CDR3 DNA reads TGTGCCAGCAGCTTAGAGAGCGGACTGAACACCGGGGAGCTGTTTTTT.

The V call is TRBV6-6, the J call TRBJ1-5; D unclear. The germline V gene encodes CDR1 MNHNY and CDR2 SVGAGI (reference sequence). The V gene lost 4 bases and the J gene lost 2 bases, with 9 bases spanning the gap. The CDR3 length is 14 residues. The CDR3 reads CASSFALGNQPQHF. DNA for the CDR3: TGTGCCAGCAGTTTCGCGTTGGGCAATCAGCCCCAGCATTTT.

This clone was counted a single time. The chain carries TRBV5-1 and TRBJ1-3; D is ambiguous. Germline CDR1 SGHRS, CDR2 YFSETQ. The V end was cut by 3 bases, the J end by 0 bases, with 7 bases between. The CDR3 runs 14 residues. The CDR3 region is CASSSGSSGNTIYF. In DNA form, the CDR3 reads TGCGCCAGCAGCTCAGGCAGCTCTGGAAACACCATATATTTT.

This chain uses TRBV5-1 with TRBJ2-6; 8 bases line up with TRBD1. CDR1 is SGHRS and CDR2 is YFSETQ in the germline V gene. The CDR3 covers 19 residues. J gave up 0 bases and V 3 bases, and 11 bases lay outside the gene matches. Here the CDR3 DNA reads TGCGCCAGCAGCTGGCTAGGGACAGGATCTCGCTCTGGGGCCAACGTCCTGACTTTC. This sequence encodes CASSWLGTGSRSGANVLTF. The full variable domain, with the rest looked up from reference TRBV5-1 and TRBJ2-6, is KAGVTQTPRYLIKTRGQQVTLSCSPISGHRSVSWYQQTPGQGLQFLFEYFSETQRNKGNFPGRFSGRQFSNSRSEMNVSTLELGDSALYLCASSWLGTGSRSGANVLTFGAGSRLTVL.

The DNA for the CDR3 is TGTGCCAGCAGCCCTAGCGGGGCGACCCATGAGCAGTACTTC. Translated: CASSPSGATHEQYF. The chain links TRBV2 to TRBJ2-7, with 9 bases matching TRBD2. Germline CDR1 reads SNHLY; CDR2 reads FYNNEI. After removal of 6 bases from V and 7 bases from J, the junction contained 10 bases not matched to a gene. This CDR3 has 14 amino acids.

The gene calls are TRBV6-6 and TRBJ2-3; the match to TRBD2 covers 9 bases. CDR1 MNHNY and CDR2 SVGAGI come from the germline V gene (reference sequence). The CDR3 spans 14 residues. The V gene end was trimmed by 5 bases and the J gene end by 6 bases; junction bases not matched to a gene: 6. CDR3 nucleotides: TGTGCCAGCAGTATAGCGGGGGAGGGGGATACGCAGTATTTT. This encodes CASSIAGEGDTQYF.